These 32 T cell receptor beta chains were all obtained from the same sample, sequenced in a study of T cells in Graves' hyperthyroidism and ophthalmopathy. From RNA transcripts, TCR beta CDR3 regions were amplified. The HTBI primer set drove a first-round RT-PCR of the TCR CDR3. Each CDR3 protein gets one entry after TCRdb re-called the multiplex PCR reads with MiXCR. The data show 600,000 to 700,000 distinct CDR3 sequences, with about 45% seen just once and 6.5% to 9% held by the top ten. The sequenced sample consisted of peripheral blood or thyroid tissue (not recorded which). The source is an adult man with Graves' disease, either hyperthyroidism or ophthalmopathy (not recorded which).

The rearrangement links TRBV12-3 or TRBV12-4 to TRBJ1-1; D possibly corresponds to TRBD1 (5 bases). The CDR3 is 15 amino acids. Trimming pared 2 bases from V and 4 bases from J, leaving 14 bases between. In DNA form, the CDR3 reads TGTGCCAGCAGTTTATGGGGACTCGCCGGCACTGAAGCTTTCTTT. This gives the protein CASSLWGLAGTEAFF.

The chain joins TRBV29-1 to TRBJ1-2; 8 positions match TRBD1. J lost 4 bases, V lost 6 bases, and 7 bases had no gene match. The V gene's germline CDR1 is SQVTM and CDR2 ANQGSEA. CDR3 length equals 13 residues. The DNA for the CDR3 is TGCAGCGTCGACACAGGGGGTATCTATGGCTACACCTTC. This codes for CSVDTGGIYGYTF.

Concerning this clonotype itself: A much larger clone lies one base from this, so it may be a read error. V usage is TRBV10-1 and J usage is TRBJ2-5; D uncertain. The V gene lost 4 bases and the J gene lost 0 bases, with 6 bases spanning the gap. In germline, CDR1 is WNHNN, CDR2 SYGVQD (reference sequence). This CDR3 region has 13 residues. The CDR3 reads CASSGPNQETQYF. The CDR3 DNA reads TGCGCCAGCAGTGGGCCCAACCAAGAGACCCAGTACTTC.

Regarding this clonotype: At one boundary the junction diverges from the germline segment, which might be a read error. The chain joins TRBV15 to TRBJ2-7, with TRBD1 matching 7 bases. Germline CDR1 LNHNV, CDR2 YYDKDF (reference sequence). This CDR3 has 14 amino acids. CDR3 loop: CASSLRTGLYEQYF. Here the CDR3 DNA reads TGCGCCAGCAGCCTTCGGACAGGCCTCTACGAGCAGTACTTC.

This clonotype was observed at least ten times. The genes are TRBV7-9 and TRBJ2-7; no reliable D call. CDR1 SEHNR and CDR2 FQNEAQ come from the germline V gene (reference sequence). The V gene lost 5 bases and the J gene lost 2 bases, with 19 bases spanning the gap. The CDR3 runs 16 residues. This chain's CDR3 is CASSHRLGSSPYEQYF. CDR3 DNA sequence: TGTGCCAGCAGCCACCGCTTGGGCAGTTCCCCCTACGAGCAGTACTTC.

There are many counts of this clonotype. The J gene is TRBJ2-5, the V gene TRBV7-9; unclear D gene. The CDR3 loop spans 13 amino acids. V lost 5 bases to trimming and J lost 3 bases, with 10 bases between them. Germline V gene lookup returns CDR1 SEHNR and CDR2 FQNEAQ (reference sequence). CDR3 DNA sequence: TGTGCCAGCAGCCGTTCTGCGGAAGAGACCCAGTACTTC. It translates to CASSRSAEETQYF.

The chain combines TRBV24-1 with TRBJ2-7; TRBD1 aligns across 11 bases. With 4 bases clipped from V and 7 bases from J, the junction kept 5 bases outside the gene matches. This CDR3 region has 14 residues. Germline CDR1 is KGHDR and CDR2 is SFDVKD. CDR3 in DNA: TGTGCCACCAGTGAAAGGACAGGGGGCCGAGAGCAGTACTTC. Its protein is CATSERTGGREQYF.

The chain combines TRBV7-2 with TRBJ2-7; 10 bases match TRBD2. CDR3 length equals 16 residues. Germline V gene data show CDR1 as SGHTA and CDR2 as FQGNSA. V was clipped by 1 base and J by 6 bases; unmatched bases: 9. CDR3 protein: CASSLGRLAGTREQYF. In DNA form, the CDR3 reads TGTGCCAGCAGCTTAGGCCGACTAGCGGGTACCCGCGAGCAGTACTTC.

CDR3 residues: CATRQGDEKLFF. CDR3 sequence (DNA): TGTGCCACTCGGCAGGGGGATGAAAAACTGTTTTTT. V usage is TRBV15 and J usage is TRBJ1-4; 7 bases match TRBD1. The ends lost 9 bases at V and 6 bases at J; junction bases unmatched: 4. Germline assignment: CDR1 LNHNV and CDR2 YYDKDF (reference sequence). The CDR3 is made up of 12 amino acids.

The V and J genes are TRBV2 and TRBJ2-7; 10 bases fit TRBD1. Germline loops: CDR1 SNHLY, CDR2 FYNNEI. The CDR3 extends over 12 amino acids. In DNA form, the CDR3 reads TGTGCTACCGGGACAGGGGTTTACGAGCAGTACTTC. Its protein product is CATGTGVYEQYF.

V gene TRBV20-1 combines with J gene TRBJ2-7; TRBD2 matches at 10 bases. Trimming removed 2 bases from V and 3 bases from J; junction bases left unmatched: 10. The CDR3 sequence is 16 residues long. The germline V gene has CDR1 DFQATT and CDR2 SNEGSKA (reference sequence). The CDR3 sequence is CSARNVLGTSVYEQYF. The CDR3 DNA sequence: TGCAGTGCTAGAAACGTGCTGGGGACTAGCGTCTACGAGCAGTACTTC.

The chain's CDR3 is CSRGGTGVTEAFF. CDR3 nucleotides: TGCAGCAGGGGGGGGACAGGGGTTACTGAAGCTTTCTTT. The chain recombines TRBV29-1 with TRBJ1-1; 10 nucleotides line up with TRBD1. V lost 8 bases to trimming and J lost 5 bases; unmatched junction nucleotides: 8. The CDR3 runs to 13 residues. Germline V gene lookup returns CDR1 SQVTM and CDR2 ANQGSEA.

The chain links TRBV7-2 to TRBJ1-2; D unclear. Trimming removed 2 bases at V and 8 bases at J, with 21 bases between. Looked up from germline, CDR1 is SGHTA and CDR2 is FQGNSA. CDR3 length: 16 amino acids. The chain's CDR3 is CASSLHWTGTMAGYTF. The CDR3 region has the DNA TGTGCCAGCAGCTTACATTGGACGGGTACTATGGCGGGCTACACCTTC.

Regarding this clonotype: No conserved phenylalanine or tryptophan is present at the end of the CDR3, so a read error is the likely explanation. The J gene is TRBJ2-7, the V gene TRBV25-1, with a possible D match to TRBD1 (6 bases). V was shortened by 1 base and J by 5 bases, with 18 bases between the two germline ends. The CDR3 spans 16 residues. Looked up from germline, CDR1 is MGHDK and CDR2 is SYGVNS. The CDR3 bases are TGTGCCAGCAGTGAATCAGGGACACCAAATCGTAACGAGCAGTACCGC. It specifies CASSESGTPNRNEQYR.

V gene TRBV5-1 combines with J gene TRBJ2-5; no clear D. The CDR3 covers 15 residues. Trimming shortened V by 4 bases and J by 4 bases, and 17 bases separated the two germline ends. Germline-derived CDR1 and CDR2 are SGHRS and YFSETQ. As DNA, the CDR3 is TGCGCCAGCAGCCGCACCCCCCAGTTAGCAGAGACCCAGTACTTC. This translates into CASSRTPQLAETQYF.

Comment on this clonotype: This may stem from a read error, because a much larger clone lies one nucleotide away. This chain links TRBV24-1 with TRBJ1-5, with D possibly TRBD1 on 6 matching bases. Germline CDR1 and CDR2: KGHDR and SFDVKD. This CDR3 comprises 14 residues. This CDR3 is CAASEPDRNQPQHF. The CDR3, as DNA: TGTGCCGCCAGTGAACCCGACAGGAATCAGCCCCAGCATTTT.

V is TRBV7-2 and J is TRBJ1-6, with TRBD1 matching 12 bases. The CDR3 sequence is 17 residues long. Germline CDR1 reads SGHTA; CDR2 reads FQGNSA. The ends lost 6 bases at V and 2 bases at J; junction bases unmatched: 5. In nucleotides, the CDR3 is TGTGCCAGCAGTTCGGGACAGGGGGCTGCCTATAATTCACCCCTCCACTTT. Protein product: CASSSGQGAAYNSPLHF. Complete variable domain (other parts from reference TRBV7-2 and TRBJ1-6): GAGVSQSPSNKVTEKGKDVELRCDPISGHTALYWYRQSLGQGLEFLIYFQGNSAPDKSGLPSDRFSAERTGGSVSTLTIQRTQQEDSAVYLCASSSGQGAAYNSPLHFGNGTRLTVT.

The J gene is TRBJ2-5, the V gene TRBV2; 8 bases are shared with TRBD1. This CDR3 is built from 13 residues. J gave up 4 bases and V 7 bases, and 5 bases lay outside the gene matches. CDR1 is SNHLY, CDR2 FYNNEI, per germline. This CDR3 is CASIRTGGETQYF. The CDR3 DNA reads TGTGCCAGCATCAGAACAGGGGGAGAGACCCAGTACTTC.

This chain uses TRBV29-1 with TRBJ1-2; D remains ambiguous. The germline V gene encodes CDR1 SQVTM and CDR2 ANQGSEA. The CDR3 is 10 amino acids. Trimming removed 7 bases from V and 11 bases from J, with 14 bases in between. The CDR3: CSALEGGYTF. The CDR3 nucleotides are TGCAGCGCTTTGGAGGGTGGGTACACCTTC.

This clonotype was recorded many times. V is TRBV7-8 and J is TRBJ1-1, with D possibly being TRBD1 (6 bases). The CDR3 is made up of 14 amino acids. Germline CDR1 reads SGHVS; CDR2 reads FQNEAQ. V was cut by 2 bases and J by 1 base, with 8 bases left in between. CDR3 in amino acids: CASSLRDKNTEAFF. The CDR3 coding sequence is TGTGCCAGCAGCTTACGGGACAAGAACACTGAAGCTTTCTTT.

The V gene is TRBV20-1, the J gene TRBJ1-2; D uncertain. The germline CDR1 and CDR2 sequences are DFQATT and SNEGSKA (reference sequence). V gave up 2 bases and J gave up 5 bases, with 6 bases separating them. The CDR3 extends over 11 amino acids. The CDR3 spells CSARTEYGYTF. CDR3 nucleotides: TGCAGTGCTAGAACGGAATATGGCTACACCTTC.

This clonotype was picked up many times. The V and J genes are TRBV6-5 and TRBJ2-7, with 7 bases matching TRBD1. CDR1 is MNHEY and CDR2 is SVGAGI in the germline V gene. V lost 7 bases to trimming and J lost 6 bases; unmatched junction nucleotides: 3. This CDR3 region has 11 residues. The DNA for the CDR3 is TGTGCCAGCACACGGGACAGCGAGCAGTACTTC. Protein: CASTRDSEQYF.

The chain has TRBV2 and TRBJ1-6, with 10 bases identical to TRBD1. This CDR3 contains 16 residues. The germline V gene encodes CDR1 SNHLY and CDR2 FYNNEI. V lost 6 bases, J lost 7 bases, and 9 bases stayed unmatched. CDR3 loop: CASSRGQGVGNSPLHF. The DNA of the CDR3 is TGTGCCAGCAGCCGCGGACAGGGGGTGGGCAATTCACCCCTCCACTTT. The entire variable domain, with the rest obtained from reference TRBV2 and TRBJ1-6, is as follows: EPEVTQTPSHQVTQMGQEVILRCVPISNHLYFYWYRQILGQKVEFLVSFYNNEISEKSEIFDDQFSVERPDGSNFTLKIRSTKLEDSAMYFCASSRGQGVGNSPLHFGNGTRLTVT.

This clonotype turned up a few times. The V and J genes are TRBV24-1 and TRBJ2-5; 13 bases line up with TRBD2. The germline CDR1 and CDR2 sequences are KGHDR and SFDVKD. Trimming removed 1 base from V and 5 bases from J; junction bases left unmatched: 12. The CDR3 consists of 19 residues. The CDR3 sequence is CATSDFTPTSGRARETQYF. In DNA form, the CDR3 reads TGTGCCACCAGTGATTTTACCCCCACTAGCGGGAGGGCCAGGGAGACCCAGTACTTC.

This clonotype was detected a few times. CDR3 region: CASSHGTGAEAFF. Here the CDR3 DNA reads TGTGCCAGCAGCCACGGGACAGGGGCTGAAGCTTTCTTT. The genes are TRBV14 and TRBJ1-1, with 10 bases matching TRBD1. In germline, CDR1 is SGHDN, CDR2 FVKESK. CDR3 length: 13 residues. With 3 bases clipped from V and 6 bases from J, the junction kept 1 base outside the gene matches.

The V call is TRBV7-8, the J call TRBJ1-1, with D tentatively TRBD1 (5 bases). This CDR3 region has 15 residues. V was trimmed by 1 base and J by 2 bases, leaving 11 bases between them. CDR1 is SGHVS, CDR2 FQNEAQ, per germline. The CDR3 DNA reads TGTGCCAGCAGCTTAGGGCAGGGACCAAACACTGAAGCTTTCTTT. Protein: CASSLGQGPNTEAFF.

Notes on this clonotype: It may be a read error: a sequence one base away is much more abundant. CDR3 in amino acids: CASSTGHINQSQHF. The CDR3 bases are TGTGCCAGTAGTACCGGACACATCAATCAGTCCCAGCATTTT. The rearrangement links TRBV19 to TRBJ1-5, with a tentative D call TRBD1 (5 bases). Per the germline V gene, CDR1 is LNHDA and CDR2 is SQIVND (reference sequence). The CDR3 length is 14 residues.

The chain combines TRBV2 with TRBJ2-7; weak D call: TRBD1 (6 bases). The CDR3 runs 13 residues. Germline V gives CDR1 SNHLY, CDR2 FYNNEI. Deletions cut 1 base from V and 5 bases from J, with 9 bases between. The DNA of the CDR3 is TGTGCCAGCAGTGAAGTCAGGGGAGACGAGCAGTACTTC. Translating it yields CASSEVRGDEQYF. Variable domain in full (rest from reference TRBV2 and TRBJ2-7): EPEVTQTPSHQVTQMGQEVILRCVPISNHLYFYWYRQILGQKVEFLVSFYNNEISEKSEIFDDQFSVERPDGSNFTLKIRSTKLEDSAMYFCASSEVRGDEQYFGPGTRLTVT.

CDR3 protein: CASSYAGYPYEQYF. For the CDR3, the DNA is TGTGCCAGCAGTTACGCCGGGTATCCCTACGAGCAGTACTTC. This chain connects TRBV7-9 to TRBJ2-7, with D hard to call. The CDR3 is 14 residues long. Germline V gene data show CDR1 as SEHNR and CDR2 as FQNEAQ (reference sequence). V lost 6 bases and J 2 bases, leaving 14 bases between the germline ends.

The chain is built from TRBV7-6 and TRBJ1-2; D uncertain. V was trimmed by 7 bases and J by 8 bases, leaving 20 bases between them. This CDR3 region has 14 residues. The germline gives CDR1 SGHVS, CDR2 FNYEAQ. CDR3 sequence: CASTVGPMERGYTF. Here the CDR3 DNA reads TGTGCCAGCACCGTCGGACCCATGGAGCGCGGCTACACCTTC.

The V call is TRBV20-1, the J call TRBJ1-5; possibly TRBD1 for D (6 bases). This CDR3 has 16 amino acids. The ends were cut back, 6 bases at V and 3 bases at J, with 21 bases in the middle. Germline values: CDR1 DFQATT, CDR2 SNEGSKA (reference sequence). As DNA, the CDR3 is TGCAGTGCCAACCGGGGGGGCCGTAGTTTCAATCAGCCCCAGCATTTT. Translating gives CSANRGGRSFNQPQHF.

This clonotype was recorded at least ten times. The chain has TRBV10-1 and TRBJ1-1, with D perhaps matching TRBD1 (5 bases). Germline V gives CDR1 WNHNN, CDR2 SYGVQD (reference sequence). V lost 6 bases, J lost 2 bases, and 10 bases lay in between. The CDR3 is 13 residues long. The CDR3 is CASRRQLNTEAFF. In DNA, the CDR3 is TGCGCCAGCAGACGACAGCTTAACACTGAAGCTTTCTTT.